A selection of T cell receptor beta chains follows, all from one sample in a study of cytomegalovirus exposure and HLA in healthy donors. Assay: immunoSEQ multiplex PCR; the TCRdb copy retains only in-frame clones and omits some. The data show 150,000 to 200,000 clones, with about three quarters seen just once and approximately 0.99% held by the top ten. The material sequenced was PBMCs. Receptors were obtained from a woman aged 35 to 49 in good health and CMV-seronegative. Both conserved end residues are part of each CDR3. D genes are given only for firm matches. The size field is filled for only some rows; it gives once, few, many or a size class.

cdr3_nt: TGTGCCAGCTCACCGTCCGTGAACACTGAAGCTTTCTTT
cdr3_aa: CASSPSVNTEAFF
d_call: NA
v_call: TRBV18
j_call: TRBJ1-1
clone_size: NA

cdr3_nt: TGTGCCAGCAGCGGGACTAGCGGGAGTGGAACCGGGGAGCTGTTTTTT
cdr3_aa: CASSGTSGSGTGELFF
d_call: TRBD2
v_call: TRBV5-5
j_call: TRBJ2-2
clone_size: NA

cdr3_nt: TGTGCCAGCAGCTTATGGAGGAACACTGAAGCTTTCTTT
cdr3_aa: CASSLWRNTEAFF
d_call: NA
v_call: TRBV7-8
j_call: TRBJ1-1
clone_size: NA

cdr3_nt: TGTGCCAGCGGCTCGCGGGGCAGGCAGCCCCAGCATTTT
cdr3_aa: CASGSRGRQPQHF
d_call: NA
v_call: TRBV7-8
j_call: TRBJ1-5
clone_size: few

cdr3_nt: TGTGCCAGCAGCTTAGATGCGGTGAACACTGAAGCTTTCTTT
cdr3_aa: CASSLDAVNTEAFF
d_call: NA
v_call: TRBV11-2
j_call: TRBJ1-1
clone_size: NA

cdr3_nt: TGCGCCAGCAGCCCACTCGGCGGACAGGGAACCCACTATGGCTACACCTTC
cdr3_aa: CASSPLGGQGTHYGYTF
d_call: TRBD1
v_call: TRBV5-1
j_call: TRBJ1-2
clone_size: once

cdr3_nt: TGTGCCAGCAGTTACGGGGGGACAGGGTTTGGCTACACCTTC
cdr3_aa: CASSYGGTGFGYTF
d_call: TRBD1
v_call: TRBV6-5
j_call: TRBJ1-2
clone_size: NA

cdr3_nt: TGTGCCAGCAGCATAGCCTCGGACATTCAGTACTTC
cdr3_aa: CASSIASDIQYF
d_call: NA
v_call: TRBV6-5
j_call: TRBJ2-4
clone_size: NA

cdr3_nt: TGTGCCAGCTCCTCGGGACAGGGGGCGGGTCAGCCCCAGCATTTT
cdr3_aa: CASSSGQGAGQPQHF
d_call: TRBD1
v_call: TRBV18
j_call: TRBJ1-5
clone_size: NA

cdr3_nt: TGCGCCAGCAGCCGGGTGTCAGCTGAAGGAAACACCATATATTTT
cdr3_aa: CASSRVSAEGNTIYF
d_call: NA
v_call: TRBV5-1
j_call: TRBJ1-3
clone_size: NA

cdr3_nt: TGTGCCAGCAGTTACTCGACCTCCGGGGAAAAACTGTTTTTT
cdr3_aa: CASSYSTSGEKLFF
d_call: NA
v_call: TRBV6-6
j_call: TRBJ1-4
clone_size: NA

cdr3_nt: TGTGCCAGCAGTTACGGGGGAAGGGCTGAAGCTTTCTTT
cdr3_aa: CASSYGGRAEAFF
d_call: NA
v_call: TRBV7-3
j_call: TRBJ1-1
clone_size: NA

cdr3_nt: TGTGCCTGGTTACTCGGTGGCGGGGGCTACACCTTC
cdr3_aa: CAWLLGGGGYTF
d_call: NA
v_call: TRBV30
j_call: TRBJ1-2
clone_size: NA

cdr3_nt: TGCGCCAGCAGCCCACAGGGGGCAACTAATGAAAAACTGTTTTTT
cdr3_aa: CASSPQGATNEKLFF
d_call: TRBD1
v_call: TRBV5-1
j_call: TRBJ1-4
clone_size: once

cdr3_nt: TGTGCCAGCAGTTTAGCGGCGGGGAACTATGGCTACACCTTC
cdr3_aa: CASSLAAGNYGYTF
d_call: NA
v_call: TRBV27
j_call: TRBJ1-2
clone_size: NA

cdr3_nt: TGTGCTAGTGGTACAGGGCTAGCGGGAGCCACCAATGAGCAGTTCTTC
cdr3_aa: CASGTGLAGATNEQFF
d_call: TRBD2
v_call: TRBV12-5
j_call: TRBJ2-1
clone_size: NA

cdr3_nt: TGTGCCAGCAGCCCTCGGACAGTAACGGAGACCCAGTACTTC
cdr3_aa: CASSPRTVTETQYF
d_call: NA
v_call: TRBV9
j_call: TRBJ2-5
clone_size: NA

cdr3_nt: TGTGCCGTCAGGCACAGGGCCATGAACACTGAAGCTTTCTTT
cdr3_aa: CAVRHRAMNTEAFF
d_call: NA
v_call: TRBV10-3
j_call: TRBJ1-1
clone_size: NA

cdr3_nt: TGTGCCAGCAGTCCACGCAGGACAGGGGGCTATGGCTACACCTTC
cdr3_aa: CASSPRRTGGYGYTF
d_call: TRBD1
v_call: TRBV6-1
j_call: TRBJ1-2
clone_size: few

cdr3_nt: TGTGCCAGCAGCTTAGCATGGGGGCGTCTGGATGGCTACACCTTC
cdr3_aa: CASSLAWGRLDGYTF
d_call: NA
v_call: TRBV7-9
j_call: TRBJ1-2
clone_size: NA

cdr3_nt: TGTGCCAGCAGCCTCGGGACAGGGGGCCTCGGCTATGGCTACACCTTC
cdr3_aa: CASSLGTGGLGYGYTF
d_call: TRBD1
v_call: TRBV7-2
j_call: TRBJ1-2
clone_size: NA

cdr3_nt: TGTGCTAGTGGTTTGGTACGGGACAGGCCGAACACTGAAGCTTTCTTT
cdr3_aa: CASGLVRDRPNTEAFF
d_call: TRBD1
v_call: TRBV12-5
j_call: TRBJ1-1
clone_size: NA

cdr3_nt: TGTGCCAGTAGTACCTCCCCGAGTAATGAAAAACTGTTTTTT
cdr3_aa: CASSTSPSNEKLFF
d_call: NA
v_call: TRBV19
j_call: TRBJ1-4
clone_size: NA

cdr3_nt: TGTGCCAGCAGCCCGGGACTAGCGGCCATAGCCAAAAACATTCAGTACTTC
cdr3_aa: CASSPGLAAIAKNIQYF
d_call: TRBD2
v_call: TRBV5-6
j_call: TRBJ2-4
clone_size: NA

cdr3_nt: TGTGCCAGCAGCCAGACACCCCAGGAAGCTTTCTTT
cdr3_aa: CASSQTPQEAFF
d_call: NA
v_call: TRBV5-4
j_call: TRBJ1-1
clone_size: NA

cdr3_nt: TGTGCCAGCAGTAAAAAATGGACCAGGGGAACTGAAGCTTTCTTT
cdr3_aa: CASSKKWTRGTEAFF
d_call: NA
v_call: TRBV6-5
j_call: TRBJ1-1
clone_size: NA

cdr3_nt: TGCGCCAGCAGCGCGCCGGGAGGGAAGGAGACCCAGTACTTC
cdr3_aa: CASSAPGGKETQYF
d_call: TRBD2
v_call: TRBV5-1
j_call: TRBJ2-5
clone_size: NA

cdr3_nt: TGTGCCAGCAGCGGACCGGGACAGGGTACCGGGGAGCTGTTTTTT
cdr3_aa: CASSGPGQGTGELFF
d_call: TRBD1
v_call: TRBV9
j_call: TRBJ2-2
clone_size: NA

cdr3_nt: TGTGCCATCAGTGAGTCATTACAGGCCCCTAGCAATCAGCCCCAGCATTTT
cdr3_aa: CAISESLQAPSNQPQHF
d_call: NA
v_call: TRBV10-3
j_call: TRBJ1-5
clone_size: once

cdr3_nt: TGTGCTAGTGGTTCTGGACTAGCGGGAGGAGGAGATACGCAGTATTTT
cdr3_aa: CASGSGLAGGGDTQYF
d_call: TRBD2
v_call: TRBV12-5
j_call: TRBJ2-3
clone_size: few

cdr3_nt: TGTGCCAGCAGCTTAGCAGGGGGCCCCACCGGGGAGCTGTTTTTT
cdr3_aa: CASSLAGGPTGELFF
d_call: TRBD1
v_call: TRBV7-2
j_call: TRBJ2-2
clone_size: NA

cdr3_nt: TGTGCCAGCAGCTTAGAGGGAGGGGCGGGAGGGCAATACAATGAGCAGTTCTTC
cdr3_aa: CASSLEGGAGGQYNEQFF
d_call: TRBD2
v_call: TRBV7-6
j_call: TRBJ2-1
clone_size: NA

cdr3_nt: TGTGCCAGCAGCTTAATGAGCGCGAACAATGAGCAGTTCTTC
cdr3_aa: CASSLMSANNEQFF
d_call: NA
v_call: TRBV7-9
j_call: TRBJ2-1
clone_size: NA

cdr3_nt: TGTGCCAGCAGCCCACACCGGGACATCTCCTACGAGCAGTACTTC
cdr3_aa: CASSPHRDISYEQYF
d_call: NA
v_call: TRBV11-3
j_call: TRBJ2-7
clone_size: NA

cdr3_nt: TGTGCCAGCAGTGAGCTAGCGGGAGGGCCACAAGAGACCCAGTACTTC
cdr3_aa: CASSELAGGPQETQYF
d_call: TRBD2
v_call: TRBV6-1
j_call: TRBJ2-5
clone_size: NA

cdr3_nt: TGCGCCAGCAGCACCGACAGGGTATACTCACCCCTCCACTTT
cdr3_aa: CASSTDRVYSPLHF
d_call: TRBD1
v_call: TRBV5-1
j_call: TRBJ1-6
clone_size: NA

cdr3_nt: TGTGCCAGCAGTTACCCCAGCGGGATGGGCACAGATACGCAGTATTTT
cdr3_aa: CASSYPSGMGTDTQYF
d_call: TRBD2
v_call: TRBV27
j_call: TRBJ2-3
clone_size: NA

cdr3_nt: TGTGCCATCAGTGAGTCGATTTCTTTTCAGCGGGAGAGGGTGCAGTACTTC
cdr3_aa: CAISESISFQRERVQYF
d_call: TRBD2
v_call: TRBV10-3
j_call: TRBJ2-7
clone_size: NA

cdr3_nt: TGTGCCTGGAGTGTACTGGTCAGGGATACGCAGTATTTT
cdr3_aa: CAWSVLVRDTQYF
d_call: NA
v_call: TRBV30
j_call: TRBJ2-3
clone_size: NA

cdr3_nt: TGTGCCAGCAGCTGGGGAGGGGCTAGCGGGTTAGGCGATGAGCAGTTCTTC
cdr3_aa: CASSWGGASGLGDEQFF
d_call: TRBD2
v_call: TRBV5-4
j_call: TRBJ2-1
clone_size: NA